Each of the 29 T cell receptor beta chains below was sequenced from the same sample in a study of CD8+ T cells in alopecia areata. Extraction of RNA preceded its reverse transcription into cDNA, which served as the sequencing template. Only in-frame clones appear in the TCRdb table, and some are missing; sequencing was by immunoSEQ multiplex PCR. The data hold approximately 200,000 clones, with 43% observed a single time. The treatment was: oral pan-JAK inhibitor, 5-10 mg twice daily. The sample in question was CD4+ T cells sorted from blood, obtained around week 37, from a patient treated with tofacitinib. The receptor set was obtained from a human donor with alopecia areata.

This clone was seen a few times. The chain has TRBV30 and TRBJ2-2; D unresolved. The CDR3 is 13 amino acids. The germline V and J ends were trimmed by 5 bases and 6 bases, with 13 bases remaining between them. Germline values: CDR1 GTSNPN, CDR2 SVGIG (reference sequence). DNA of the CDR3: TGTGCCTGGTGCGAGGTTTTAGCCGGGGAGCTGTTTTTT. The encoded protein is CAWCEVLAGELFF. Full variable domain (rest looked up from reference TRBV30 and TRBJ2-2): SQTIHQWPATLVQPVGSPLSLECTVEGTSNPNLYWYRQAAGRGLQLLFYSVGIGQISSEVPQNLSASRPQDRQFILSSKKLLLSDSGFYLCAWCEVLAGELFFGEGSRLTVL.

The CDR3 sequence: CASSLYPGGRQETQYF. The DNA for the CDR3 is TGCGCCAGCAGCTTGTATCCGGGCGGGCGTCAAGAGACCCAGTACTTC. The chain employs TRBV5-1 and TRBJ2-5; tentatively, D is TRBD2 (5 bases). The CDR3 length is 16 residues. Germline V gene data show CDR1 as SGHRS and CDR2 as YFSETQ. V lost 1 base to trimming and J lost 2 bases, with 15 bases between them.

A few counts support this clone. The rearrangement joins TRBV30 to TRBJ1-4, with D possibly matching TRBD1 (6 bases). The CDR3 has 14 amino acids. Trimming took off 3 bases at V and 0 bases at J, with 8 bases between the two ends. Looked up from germline, CDR1 is GTSNPN and CDR2 is SVGIG (reference sequence). The CDR3 protein is CAWRTGPTNEKLFF. The CDR3 region has the DNA TGTGCCTGGAGGACAGGCCCAACTAATGAAAAACTGTTTTTT. The entire variable domain, with the rest obtained from reference TRBV30 and TRBJ1-4, is as follows: SQTIHQWPATLVQPVGSPLSLECTVEGTSNPNLYWYRQAAGRGLQLLFYSVGIGQISSEVPQNLSASRPQDRQFILSSKKLLLSDSGFYLCAWRTGPTNEKLFFGSGTQLSVL.

The chain recombines TRBV7-9 with TRBJ2-7; D unresolved. Germline V gives CDR1 SEHNR, CDR2 FQNEAQ (reference sequence). The CDR3 length is 13 residues. V lost 3 bases and J 6 bases, leaving 12 bases between the germline ends. CDR3: CASSFLSGGEQYF. For the CDR3, the DNA is TGTGCCAGCAGCTTCTTGTCCGGCGGCGAGCAGTACTTC.

The V and J genes are TRBV19 and TRBJ2-5, with D perhaps TRBD1 or TRBD2 (5 bases each). Looked up from germline, CDR1 is LNHDA and CDR2 is SQIVND (reference sequence). The CDR3 spans 14 residues. The ends were cut back, 3 bases at V and 0 bases at J, with 8 bases in the middle. CDR3 loop: CASSMGRNQETQYF. For the CDR3, the DNA is TGTGCCAGTAGTATGGGACGGAACCAAGAGACCCAGTACTTC.

The chain joins TRBV2 to TRBJ2-7; D possibly uses TRBD1 or TRBD2 (5 bases each). The CDR3 extends over 15 amino acids. Per the germline V gene, CDR1 is SNHLY and CDR2 is FYNNEI. The ends were cut back, 1 base at V and 2 bases at J, with 12 bases in the middle. This CDR3 is CASSEEGDVAYEQYF. The CDR3 DNA sequence: TGTGCCAGCAGTGAAGAAGGGGACGTGGCCTACGAGCAGTACTTC.

The chain uses TRBV19 and TRBJ2-7, with TRBD1 matching 7 bases. Looked up from germline, CDR1 is LNHDA and CDR2 is SQIVND (reference sequence). V dropped 5 bases and J dropped 2; count of bases not matched to a gene: 3. The CDR3 extends over 13 amino acids. The CDR3 bases are TGTGCCAGTAGTCACGACAGGGCCTACGAGCAGTACTTC. It codes for CASSHDRAYEQYF. Full variable domain (missing parts from reference TRBV19 and TRBJ2-7): DGGITQSPKYLFRKEGQNVTLSCEQNLNHDAMYWYRQDPGQGLRLIYYSQIVNDFQKGDIAEGYSVSREKKESFPLTVTSAQKNPTAFYLCASSHDRAYEQYFGPGTRLTVT.

V and J are TRBV18 and TRBJ1-2; D unclear. Trimming shortened V by 4 bases and J by 0 bases, and 9 bases separated the two germline ends. Germline lookup yields CDR1 KGHSH and CDR2 LQKENI. This CDR3 spans 14 amino acids. The CDR3 here is CASSLDGTNYGYTF. CDR3 DNA: TGTGCCAGCTCACTGGACGGGACTAACTATGGCTACACCTTC.

The chain recombines TRBV30 with TRBJ1-4; 10 nucleotides match TRBD1. J lost 7 bases, V lost 4 bases, and 3 bases had no gene match. CDR3 size: 13 residues. Germline lookup yields CDR1 GTSNPN and CDR2 SVGIG (reference sequence). CDR3 nucleotides: TGTGCCTGGATGAGGGACAGGGGTGAAAAACTGTTTTTT. Translated: CAWMRDRGEKLFF.

This clone appeared a few times. The chain links TRBV9 to TRBJ2-1; maybe TRBD2 (5 bases). Trimming removed 2 bases from V and 5 bases from J, with 11 bases in between. Germline V CDR1 and CDR2: SGDLS, YYNGEE. This CDR3 is built from 14 residues. The CDR3 DNA follows: TGTGCCAGCAGCGTGGGCGGGCTGAACAATGAGCAGTTCTTC. Its protein product is CASSVGGLNNEQFF.

In its sample, this clone was seen once. Relative to the germline gene, one junction end is altered; a read error may explain this. The CDR3 here is CASSGARDSNQPQHF. The CDR3 bases are TGTGCTAGCAGCGGGGCGCGGGATAGCAATCAGCCCCAGCATTTT. V and J are TRBV7-7 and TRBJ1-5; a possible D gene is TRBD1 (5 bases). CDR1 SSHAT and CDR2 FNYEAQ come from the germline V gene (reference sequence). This CDR3 region has 15 residues.

V usage is TRBV7-2 and J usage is TRBJ2-2; unclear D gene. Trimming removed 3 bases from V and 1 base from J, with 3 bases in between. This CDR3 contains 13 residues. Germline CDR1 is SGHTA and CDR2 is FQGNSA. The CDR3 DNA reads as TGTGCCAGCAGCTTTCTGAACACCGGGGAGCTGTTTTTT. This sequence encodes CASSFLNTGELFF.

The chain has TRBV6-5 and TRBJ2-3; D is perhaps TRBD2 (6 bases). This CDR3 is 14 amino acids long. V was clipped by 6 bases and J by 2 bases, with 12 bases between them. Germline V gives CDR1 MNHEY, CDR2 SVGAGI. CDR3 DNA: TGTGCCAGCAGCCCGCGGGGTCACACAGATACGCAGTATTTT. This gives the protein CASSPRGHTDTQYF.

This clone was seen only a few times. The chain couples TRBV7-2 to TRBJ2-5; the D is unclear. Per germline, CDR1 SGHTA and CDR2 FQGNSA. The CDR3 sequence is 12 residues long. V was trimmed by 4 bases and J by 4 bases, leaving 7 bases between them. The CDR3 nucleotides read TGTGCCAGCAGCTACAGAGCAGAGACCCAGTACTTC. This translates into CASSYRAETQYF.

The gene calls are TRBV29-1 and TRBJ2-2, with D possibly TRBD2 on 5 matching bases. The CDR3 has 15 residues. Germline loops: CDR1 SQVTM, CDR2 ANQGSEA. With 6 bases removed from V and 6 bases from J, the gap between germline ends came to 20 bases. The CDR3: CSVIGRGRIAGELFF. The CDR3 region has the DNA TGCAGCGTAATAGGGCGAGGGAGAATAGCCGGGGAGCTGTTTTTT.

The V gene is TRBV7-9, the J gene TRBJ2-6, with 8 positions matching TRBD2. CDR1 is SEHNR and CDR2 is FQNEAQ in the germline V gene (reference sequence). After removal of 5 bases from V and 3 bases from J, the junction contained 6 bases not matched to a gene. CDR3 length: 16 amino acids. CDR3 region: CASSPRGGFGANVLTF. The CDR3 bases are TGTGCCAGCAGCCCCCGGGGGGGCTTTGGGGCCAACGTCCTGACTTTC.

V usage is TRBV6-1 and J usage is TRBJ2-6; the D is unclear. Germline lookup yields CDR1 MNHNS and CDR2 SASEGT. Trimming took 4 bases from V and 0 from J, leaving 7 bases between them. This CDR3 is built from 15 residues. The chain's CDR3 is CASSGWDSGANVLTF. CDR3 bases: TGTGCCAGCAGTGGGTGGGACTCTGGGGCCAACGTCCTGACTTTC.

This rearrangement joins TRBV6-5 to TRBJ2-5, with 7 bases aligning to TRBD2. This CDR3 has 14 amino acids. Germline CDR1 reads MNHEY; CDR2 reads SVGAGI. V dropped 6 bases and J dropped 9; count of bases not matched to a gene: 13. In DNA, the CDR3 is TGTGCCAGCAGCCCGGCTAGCGGAACCAGGGCCCAGTACTTC. Translating gives CASSPASGTRAQYF.

This rearrangement joins TRBV7-2 to TRBJ2-7, with 12 bases that match TRBD2. CDR3 size: 17 residues. After removal of 5 bases from V and 4 bases from J, the junction contained 12 bases not matched to a gene. Germline loops: CDR1 SGHTA, CDR2 FQGNSA. The CDR3 loop reads CASSDRTSGIFLYEQYF. DNA for the CDR3: TGTGCCAGCAGCGACCGGACTAGCGGGATCTTTCTGTACGAGCAGTACTTC.

This clone has more than one count but fewer than ten. This chain joins TRBV30 and TRBJ2-1, with 7 nucleotides matching TRBD2. J lost 9 bases, V lost 7 bases, and 9 bases had no gene match. The CDR3 contains 12 residues. The germline V gene encodes CDR1 GTSNPN and CDR2 SVGIG (reference sequence). CDR3 in amino acids: CAFWGGAGEQFF. The CDR3 nucleotides read TGTGCCTTTTGGGGAGGGGCGGGTGAGCAGTTCTTC.

This clone was counted between two and nine times. V and J are TRBV7-2 and TRBJ2-5; possible D gene TRBD2, 5 bases. The CDR3 runs to 14 residues. The V gene's germline CDR1 is SGHTA and CDR2 FQGNSA. V lost 2 bases to trimming and J lost 4 bases, with 11 bases between them. In nucleotides, the CDR3 is TGTGCCAGCAGCTTATTCCGAGAGGGAGAGACCCAGTACTTC. This codes for CASSLFREGETQYF.

This chain connects TRBV29-1 to TRBJ2-7, with 11 positions matching TRBD2. CDR1 is SQVTM, CDR2 ANQGSEA, per germline. The CDR3 sequence is 11 residues long. Written as DNA, the CDR3 is TGCAGTGGGACTAGCGGCTACGAGCAGTACTTC. It codes for CSGTSGYEQYF.

The sample holds a few counts of this clone. The chain recombines TRBV7-9 with TRBJ2-5; D is undetermined. This CDR3 comprises 13 residues. V was trimmed by 5 bases and J by 3 bases, leaving 10 bases between them. CDR1 and CDR2 (germline): SEHNR, FQNEAQ (reference sequence). In DNA, the CDR3 is TGTGCCAGCAGCCCGGACGTAGAAGAGACCCAGTACTTC. As protein: CASSPDVEETQYF.

The gene calls are TRBV11-2 and TRBJ2-1; D is unclear. This CDR3 is built from 11 residues. V was pared by 5 bases and J by 5 bases, with 4 bases between. Germline CDR1 SGHAT, CDR2 FQNNGV. DNA of the CDR3: TGTGCCAGCAGCCTGGACAATGAGCAGTTCTTC. As protein: CASSLDNEQFF.

V is TRBV9 and J is TRBJ2-3, with unresolved D. CDR3 length equals 14 residues. V was cut by 3 bases and J by 2 bases, with 10 bases left in between. The germline CDR1 and CDR2 sequences are SGDLS and YYNGEE. The CDR3 bases are TGTGCCAGCAGCGAAGAAGCTTTCACAGATACGCAGTATTTT. Translating it yields CASSEEAFTDTQYF.

The chain carries TRBV5-1 and TRBJ2-7, with D perhaps TRBD1 or TRBD2 (7 bases each). This CDR3 has 15 amino acids. V lost 1 base and J 7 bases, leaving 18 bases between the germline ends. Germline V gives CDR1 SGHRS, CDR2 YFSETQ. In DNA form, the CDR3 reads TGCGCCAGCAGCTTGAGCGGGACAGAGAGAGGGGAGCAGTACTTC. Translation gives CASSLSGTERGEQYF.

This clone has only a few counts. The CDR3 spells CASRLTSSGRASDTQYF. The CDR3 nucleotides read TGTGCAAGTCGCTTAACGAGTAGCGGGAGGGCCAGTGATACGCAGTATTTT. The chain joins TRBV12-2 to TRBJ2-3; TRBD2, the D gene given by the table, was not confirmed from the DNA. TRBV12-2 is tagged as a pseudogene. The CDR3 loop spans 17 amino acids.

For the CDR3, the DNA is TGTGCCAGCAGCTTAGCTGCCCTGAGCTCCTACAATGAGCAGTTCTTC. It is translated as CASSLAALSSYNEQFF. The gene calls are TRBV11-2 and TRBJ2-1, with D uncertain. This CDR3 has 16 amino acids. Trimming left V 1 base short and J 0 bases short, with 10 bases between. CDR1 is SGHAT, CDR2 FQNNGV, per germline. The whole variable domain, remainder taken from reference TRBV11-2 and TRBJ2-1, is EAGVAQSPRYKIIEKRQSVAFWCNPISGHATLYWYQQILGQGPKLLIQFQNNGVVDDSQLPKDRFSAERLKGVDSTLKIQPAKLEDSAVYLCASSLAALSSYNEQFFGPGTRLTVL.

This clone was counted between two and nine times. V gene TRBV11-2 combines with J gene TRBJ1-4; the D is unclear. CDR3 length: 11 amino acids. Trimming cost V 6 bases and J 15 bases, with 14 bases left between them. Looked up from germline, CDR1 is SGHAT and CDR2 is FQNNGV. CDR3 coding DNA: TGTGCCAGCAGTAAACAAGGACGTTTGTTTTTT. This translates into CASSKQGRLFF.